The 3 T cell receptor beta chains below come from one sample, sequenced in a study of brain metastases from non-small cell lung cancer. Using immunoSEQ multiplex PCR, the repertoire was profiled, and TCRdb retains in-frame clones only, with some absent. The profile shows almost 4,500 clones, roughly four fifths of them singletons. What was sequenced was tumor-adjacent normal tissue. The receptor source for this set is a donor at least 40 years old with non-small cell lung cancer.

This clone showed up just once. V usage is TRBV28 and J usage is TRBJ2-7, with D uncertain. The V end lost 3 bases, the J end lost 4 bases, and 7 bases lay between the germline ends. The CDR3 loop spans 12 amino acids. CDR1 MDHEN and CDR2 SYDVKM come from the germline V gene. CDR3 loop: CASSFKWYEQYF. For the CDR3, the DNA is TGTGCCAGCAGTTTTAAATGGTACGAGCAGTACTTC.

As concerns this clone: At one end the junction does not follow the germline gene, possibly because of a read error. This same CDR3 is encoded by further DNA sequences in the sample. The chain joins TRBV9 to TRBJ1-2; tentative D call: TRBD1 (6 bases). Germline V CDR1 and CDR2: SGDLS, YYNGEE. The CDR3 extends over 15 amino acids. In DNA, the CDR3 is TGTGCCAGCAGCCCATCGGGACAAGCTAACTATGGCTATACCTTC. Translation: CASSPSGQANYGYTF.

The V and J genes are TRBV5-6 and TRBJ2-3; 13 bases align to TRBD2. The germline gives CDR1 SGHDT, CDR2 YYEEEE. The CDR3 is 16 amino acids. The ends lost 4 bases at V and 6 bases at J; junction bases unmatched: 8. The CDR3 DNA sequence: TGTGCCAGCAGCCTACTAGCGGGAGGGCCGGGGGATACGCAGTATTTT. Its protein product is CASSLLAGGPGDTQYF. The full variable domain, its missing parts supplied by reference TRBV5-6 and TRBJ2-3, is DAGVTQSPTHLIKTRGQQVTLRCSPKSGHDTVSWYQQALGQGPQFIFQYYEEEERQRGNFPDRFSGHQFPNYSSELNVNALLLGDSALYLCASSLLAGGPGDTQYFGPGTRLTVL.